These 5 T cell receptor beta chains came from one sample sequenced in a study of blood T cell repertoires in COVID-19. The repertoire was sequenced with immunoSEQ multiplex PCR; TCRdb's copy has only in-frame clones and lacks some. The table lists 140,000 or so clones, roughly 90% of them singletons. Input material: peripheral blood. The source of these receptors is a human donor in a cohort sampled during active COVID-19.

The CDR3, as DNA: TGTGCCAGTAGTCTCATCGAGACTAGCGGACCAACCGGGGAGCTGTTTTTT. This translates into CASSLIETSGPTGELFF. This chain links TRBV19 with TRBJ2-2; 9 nucleotides line up with TRBD2. This CDR3 has 17 amino acids. CDR1 and CDR2 (germline): LNHDA, SQIVND (reference sequence). Trimming took 5 bases from V and 5 from J; bases not matched to a gene: 12.

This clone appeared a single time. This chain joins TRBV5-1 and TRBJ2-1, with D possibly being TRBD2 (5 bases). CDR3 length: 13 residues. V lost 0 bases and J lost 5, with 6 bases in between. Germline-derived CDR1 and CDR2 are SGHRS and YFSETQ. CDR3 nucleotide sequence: TGCGCCAGCAGCTTGGCCGGGAACAATGAGCAGTTCTTC. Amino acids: CASSLAGNNEQFF.

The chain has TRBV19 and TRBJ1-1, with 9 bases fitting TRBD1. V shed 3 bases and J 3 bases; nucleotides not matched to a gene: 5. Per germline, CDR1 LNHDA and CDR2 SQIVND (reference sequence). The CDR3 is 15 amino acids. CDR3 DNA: TGTGCCAGTAGTATCAGTGACAGGGGGTACACTGAAGCTTTCTTT. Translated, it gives CASSISDRGYTEAFF.

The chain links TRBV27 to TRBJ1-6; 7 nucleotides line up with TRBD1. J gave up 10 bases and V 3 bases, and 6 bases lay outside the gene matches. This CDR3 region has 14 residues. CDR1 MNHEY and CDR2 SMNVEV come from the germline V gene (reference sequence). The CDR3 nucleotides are TGTGCCAGCAGTTTGACAGGGCCTGGATCACCCCTCCACTTT. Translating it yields CASSLTGPGSPLHF.

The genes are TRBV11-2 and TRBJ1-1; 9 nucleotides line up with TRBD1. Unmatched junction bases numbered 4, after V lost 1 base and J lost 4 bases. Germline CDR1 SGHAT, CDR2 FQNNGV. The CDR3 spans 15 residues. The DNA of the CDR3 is TGTGCCAGCAGCTTAGTCGGGACAGGGTCCACTGAAGCTTTCTTT. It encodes CASSLVGTGSTEAFF.